The 26 T cell receptor beta chains below come from one sample, sequenced in a study of a mutant IDH1 vaccine in newly diagnosed glioma (dated by TCRdb to about 2021). These receptors are not linked to any known antigen. Libraries were prepared through the immunoSEQ multiplex PCR assay. Sourced from immuneACCESS, this table was stored by TCRdb with only in-frame sequences that have V and J called. A share of the clones is absent; for the studies checked, an unresolved V gene accounts for under half, and the remainder has no known explanation. The sample profile shows about 55,000 clones; roughly 72% of them were found once. The ten largest make up less than 5% of the sample. Per the publication, the time point label means: week 47, end of study. Each vaccine dose, consisting of 300 ug of a 20-mer mutant IDH1 peptide in Montanide, was administered subcutaneously with topical imiquimod. The sequencing used PBMCs, collected from a glioma patient whose treatment included an IDH1 peptide vaccine. These receptors originate from a woman in her 40s with glioma. Some clones in this sample may be carry-over from other donors' samples.

The chain links TRBV10-3 to TRBJ1-2; 7 positions match TRBD1. The CDR3 contains 13 residues. Trimming removed 3 bases from V and 5 bases from J; junction bases left unmatched: 3. The germline V gene has CDR1 ENHRY and CDR2 SYGVKD. The CDR3 region is CAISEDREYGYTF. Here the CDR3 DNA reads TGTGCCATCAGTGAAGACAGGGAATATGGCTACACCTTC.

V usage is TRBV6-5 and J usage is TRBJ1-2; 7 bases agree with TRBD1. Germline V lookup: CDR1 MNHEY, CDR2 SVGAGI. The CDR3 totals 13 residues. Trimming cost V 6 bases and J 7 bases; bases outside gene matches: 8. CDR3 amino acids: CASSLGEGAGYTF. The CDR3 DNA is TGTGCCAGCAGCTTAGGAGAGGGGGCTGGCTACACCTTC.

V and J are TRBV5-4 and TRBJ1-6; D gene unclear. The germline gives CDR1 SGHNT, CDR2 YYREEE (reference sequence). The CDR3 is 13 residues long. V lost 2 bases, J lost 7 bases, and 7 bases lay in between. CDR3 residues: CASSFPHNSPLHF. CDR3 sequence (DNA): TGTGCCAGCAGCTTTCCCCACAATTCACCCCTCCACTTT.

The CDR3 bases are TGTGCCAGCAGCGCAAATAGCGGGGGGGCGCGTGAGCAGTACTTC. Encoded protein: CASSANSGGAREQYF. This chain connects TRBV7-9 to TRBJ2-7; 11 bases are a match to TRBD2. Germline trimming cut 5 bases from V and 7 bases from J; bases unmatched to any gene: 10. The CDR3 has 15 amino acids. Germline CDR1 reads SEHNR; CDR2 reads FQNEAQ (reference sequence).

This clone was picked up a small number of times. The V and J genes are TRBV29-1 and TRBJ1-1; no definite D call. The CDR3 length is 13 residues. V was clipped by 6 bases and J by 0 bases, with 11 bases between them. Germline CDR1 is SQVTM and CDR2 is ANQGSEA. CDR3 amino acids: CSVMGKMNTEAFF. In DNA, the CDR3 is TGCAGCGTGATGGGAAAAATGAACACTGAAGCTTTCTTT.

The rearrangement joins TRBV7-9 to TRBJ2-7, with no clear D. V lost 2 bases to trimming and J lost 4 bases, with 6 bases between them. The CDR3 is 12 residues long. Germline CDR1 is SEHNR and CDR2 is FQNEAQ (reference sequence). CDR3 in DNA: TGTGCCAGCAGCTTAAGCCAATACGAGCAGTACTTC. Amino acid sequence: CASSLSQYEQYF.

The CDR3 DNA sequence: TGTGCCACCAGCAGGTGGGGGGAAGCTTTCTTT. Translated: CATSRWGEAFF. The chain employs TRBV15 and TRBJ1-1; possible D gene TRBD1, 5 bases. The germline gives CDR1 LNHNV, CDR2 YYDKDF (reference sequence). The length of the CDR3 is 11 residues. With 3 bases removed from V and 8 bases from J, the gap between germline ends came to 7 bases.

The chain combines TRBV5-4 with TRBJ2-5; tentatively, D is TRBD1 (5 bases). The CDR3 loop spans 13 amino acids. Per germline, CDR1 SGHNT and CDR2 YYREEE (reference sequence). Deletions cut 1 base from V and 3 bases from J, with 7 bases between. In DNA form, the CDR3 reads TGTGCCAGCAGCTTGAAAGGGGAAGAGACCCAGTACTTC. Encoded protein: CASSLKGEETQYF.

The chain has TRBV19 and TRBJ1-2; D gene uncertain. Germline lookup yields CDR1 LNHDA and CDR2 SQIVND (reference sequence). The germline V and J ends were trimmed by 5 bases and 4 bases, with 14 bases remaining between them. The CDR3 extends over 14 amino acids. Here the CDR3 reads CASSVAGEFYGYTF. DNA for the CDR3: TGTGCCAGTAGTGTAGCTGGGGAATTCTATGGCTACACCTTC.

This clone was detected once. This chain uses TRBV18 with TRBJ1-1; a possible D gene is TRBD1 (6 bases). Germline CDR1 is KGHSH and CDR2 is LQKENI. This CDR3 contains 17 residues. Trimming shortened V by 0 bases and J by 0 bases, and 14 bases separated the two germline ends. CDR3 in DNA: TGTGCCAGCTCACCACCTTCCAGGGGTACAATGAACACTGAAGCTTTCTTT. It codes for CASSPPSRGTMNTEAFF.

The table lists this clone with a few counts. V usage is TRBV29-1 and J usage is TRBJ1-1, with D hard to call. CDR3 length equals 10 residues. The V gene's germline CDR1 is SQVTM and CDR2 ANQGSEA. The V end lost 7 bases, the J end lost 11 bases, and 14 bases lay between the germline ends. The CDR3 coding sequence is TGCAGCGGTGTTTCCGTCTTGGCTTTCTTT. This gives the protein CSGVSVLAFF.

The J gene is TRBJ2-1, the V gene TRBV5-4, with no clear D. Trimming removed 4 bases from V and 0 bases from J, with 14 bases in between. The CDR3 runs to 16 residues. Per the germline V gene, CDR1 is SGHNT and CDR2 is YYREEE (reference sequence). The CDR3 DNA sequence: TGTGCCAGCAGCCCTTGGGCAGTGAGCTCCTACAATGAGCAGTTCTTC. Translating gives CASSPWAVSSYNEQFF.

The chain combines TRBV15 with TRBJ2-3; D remains unclear. This CDR3 is built from 14 residues. Trimming took 4 bases from V and 2 from J, leaving 10 bases between them. Germline CDR1 and CDR2: LNHNV and YYDKDF (reference sequence). The CDR3 here is CATSKVRHTDTQYF. CDR3 DNA sequence: TGTGCCACCAGCAAAGTCAGACACACAGATACGCAGTATTTT. The whole variable domain, remainder taken from reference TRBV15 and TRBJ2-3, is DAMVIQNPRYQVTQFGKPVTLSCSQTLNHNVMYWYQQKSSQAPKLLFHYYDKDFNNEADTPDNFQSRRPNTSFCFLDIRSPGLGDTAMYLCATSKVRHTDTQYFGPGTRLTVL.

V usage is TRBV9 and J usage is TRBJ1-1; perhaps TRBD1 as D (6 bases). Germline V CDR1 and CDR2: SGDLS, YYNGEE. Trimming removed 0 bases from V and 3 bases from J, with 18 bases in between. This CDR3 spans 17 amino acids. The CDR3 protein is CASSVAVGAAADTEAFF. The CDR3, as DNA: TGTGCCAGCAGCGTAGCTGTGGGGGCGGCAGCAGACACTGAAGCTTTCTTT.

The chain has TRBV5-1 and TRBJ2-5; possibly TRBD2 for D (5 bases). Deletions cut 0 bases from V and 1 base from J, with 10 bases between. This CDR3 has 15 amino acids. Per the germline V gene, CDR1 is SGHRS and CDR2 is YFSETQ. CDR3 in amino acids: CASSLAPGFQETQYF. The CDR3 bases are TGCGCCAGCAGCTTGGCCCCGGGATTCCAAGAGACCCAGTACTTC.

This chain connects TRBV6-5 to TRBJ1-2; D possibly corresponds to TRBD1 (6 bases). Per the germline V gene, CDR1 is MNHEY and CDR2 is SVGAGI. The CDR3 totals 14 residues. V was trimmed by 2 bases and J by 8 bases, leaving 15 bases between them. The CDR3 here is CASSYVGGAEGYTF. In nucleotides, the CDR3 is TGTGCCAGCAGTTACGTTGGGGGGGCGGAGGGCTACACCTTC.

This chain uses TRBV20-1 with TRBJ2-1, with D unresolved. V was clipped by 6 bases and J by 10 bases, with 13 bases between them. The CDR3 extends over 11 amino acids. Germline CDR1 and CDR2: DFQATT and SNEGSKA (reference sequence). The CDR3 bases are TGCAGTGCCCCCCGGAACTTCGAGCAGTTCTTC. As protein: CSAPRNFEQFF.

The gene calls are TRBV5-8 and TRBJ1-5, with TRBD1 identical over 9 bases. CDR3 length: 17 amino acids. Germline V gene data show CDR1 as SGHTS and CDR2 as YDEGEE. Germline trimming cut 3 bases from V and 1 base from J; bases unmatched to any gene: 8. CDR3 in DNA: TGTGCCAGCAGCTGGGGGGACAGGGCTGGAAGCAATCAGCCCCAGCATTTT. This gives the protein CASSWGDRAGSNQPQHF.

The V and J genes are TRBV2 and TRBJ2-1, with 12 bases that match TRBD1. Germline lookup yields CDR1 SNHLY and CDR2 FYNNEI. CDR3 length: 14 residues. V lost 6 bases and J lost 10; bases outside the gene matches: 7. In nucleotides, the CDR3 is TGTGCCAGCAGGCGGGACAGGGGGCCCGAGGAGCAGTTCTTC. Amino acid sequence: CASRRDRGPEEQFF.

This chain uses TRBV7-2 with TRBJ2-7; D is unresolved. The V gene's germline CDR1 is SGHTA and CDR2 FQGNSA. The CDR3 spans 15 residues. The V end was cut by 5 bases, the J end by 3 bases, with 17 bases between. The CDR3 nucleotides read TGTGCCAGCAGCCCTGGACCGTCTCGCCGCTACGAGCAGTACTTC. Protein: CASSPGPSRRYEQYF.

This chain uses TRBV6-5 with TRBJ2-3, with TRBD2 matching over 9 bases. Germline V gene data show CDR1 as MNHEY and CDR2 as SVGAGI. The CDR3 has 15 residues. J lost 0 bases, V lost 10 bases, and 8 bases had no gene match. The CDR3 is CATQGAGGSTDTQYF. The CDR3 bases are TGTGCCACACAAGGGGCGGGGGGGAGCACAGATACGCAGTATTTT.

The chain links TRBV7-9 to TRBJ1-2; unclear D gene. Deletions cut 5 bases from V and 1 base from J, with 11 bases between. The CDR3 runs 14 residues. CDR1 and CDR2 from the germline V gene are SEHNR and FQNEAQ (reference sequence). The CDR3 DNA follows: TGTGCCAGCAGCCCCCGAGGTTATAACTATGGCTACACCTTC. It yields the protein CASSPRGYNYGYTF.

The V gene is TRBV27, the J gene TRBJ1-1; possibly TRBD1 for D (6 bases). CDR3 length: 17 amino acids. Looked up from germline, CDR1 is MNHEY and CDR2 is SMNVEV (reference sequence). V was shortened by 2 bases and J by 3 bases, with 19 bases between the two germline ends. The CDR3 sequence is CASSLVGRGGADTEAFF. In DNA, the CDR3 is TGTGCCAGCAGTTTAGTTGGGCGGGGGGGGGCTGACACTGAAGCTTTCTTT.

The CDR3 coding sequence is TGTGCCAGCAGCTTGGACCCGGACAGGGAAGACAATGAGCAGTTCTTC. Protein sequence: CASSLDPDREDNEQFF. The chain joins TRBV5-4 to TRBJ2-1, with 8 bases aligning to TRBD1. The CDR3 has 16 amino acids. With V trimmed by 0 bases and J by 5 bases, 7 bases remained unmatched. Germline V gene lookup returns CDR1 SGHNT and CDR2 YYREEE (reference sequence).

This clone was detected a few times. V usage is TRBV6-1 and J usage is TRBJ2-1, with 9 positions matching TRBD2. The CDR3 runs 13 residues. Germline CDR1 is MNHNS and CDR2 is SASEGT. The J segment lost 5 bases and the V segment lost 9 bases, leaving 5 bases of the junction unmatched. The CDR3 sequence: CASVAGEHNEQFF. For the CDR3, the DNA is TGTGCCAGTGTAGCGGGGGAGCACAATGAGCAGTTCTTC.

This sequence joins TRBV7-9 and TRBJ1-2; D is uncertain. CDR3 size: 15 residues. Germline CDR1 is SEHNR and CDR2 is FQNEAQ (reference sequence). The germline V and J ends were trimmed by 5 bases and 2 bases, with 15 bases remaining between them. CDR3 sequence reads: CASSPDQAGNYGYTF. The DNA for the CDR3 is TGTGCCAGCAGCCCCGACCAGGCCGGGAACTATGGCTACACCTTC.